The 17 T cell receptor beta chains given below trace back to one sample, sequenced in a study of T cells after yellow fever vaccination. TCRdb re-called the 5' RACE reads through MiXCR, storing one row per CDR3 protein. Of 450,000 to 650,000 distinct CDR3 sequences listed, 20% to 25% were seen once; the top ten hold about 16%. Sequencing used PBMCs, obtained approximately 20 days after the first yellow fever vaccination. The source is a young man who received the YFV17D yellow fever vaccine.

CDR3 in DNA: TGCGCCAGCAGCTTGGATCCGACAGGGGGCCCTCAGCCCCAGCATTTT. Its protein product is CASSLDPTGGPQPQHF. This chain uses TRBV5-1 with TRBJ1-5; 10 positions agree with TRBD1. Looked up from germline, CDR1 is SGHRS and CDR2 is YFSETQ. V lost 0 bases and J lost 6; bases outside the gene matches: 6. The CDR3 has 16 amino acids.

The chain has TRBV21-1 and TRBJ1-4; the table's D call, TRBD1, was not checked against the DNA. TRBV21-1 represents a pseudogene. The CDR3 sequence is 16 residues long. The CDR3 bases are TGTGCCAGCAGGCCCGATGGGGTGGGACGTAATGAAAAACTGTTTTTT. Residues: CASRPDGVGRNEKLFF.

The chain carries TRBV6-1 and TRBJ1-5; D gene uncertain. Deletions cut 1 base from V and 0 bases from J, with 4 bases between. Germline V gene data show CDR1 as MNHNS and CDR2 as SASEGT. There are 14 residues in the CDR3. The CDR3: CASSEVYSNQPQHF. The CDR3 DNA is TGTGCCAGCAGTGAAGTGTATAGCAATCAGCCCCAGCATTTT.

J is TRBJ2-1 and V is TRBV20-1, with 15 bases that match TRBD2. Germline V gives CDR1 DFQATT, CDR2 SNEGSKA (reference sequence). V shed 7 bases and J 7 bases; nucleotides not matched to a gene: 5. There are 14 residues in the CDR3. The chain's CDR3 is CSGTSGGVRNEQFF. The CDR3 nucleotides read TGCAGTGGGACTAGCGGGGGGGTTAGGAATGAGCAGTTCTTC.

The table lists this clonotype with a count of one. The chain links TRBV24-1 to TRBJ2-1, with 14 positions matching TRBD2. Germline V gives CDR1 KGHDR, CDR2 SFDVKD. Unmatched junction bases numbered 4, after V lost 5 bases and J lost 5 bases. The CDR3 has 16 amino acids. The CDR3 nucleotides read TGTGCCACCAGTGGGGGGACTAGCGGGGGCAACAATGAGCAGTTCTTC. It translates to CATSGGTSGGNNEQFF.

This clonotype was seen repeatedly, ten times or more. The V and J genes are TRBV6-2 or TRBV6-3 and TRBJ2-7; perhaps TRBD1 as D (5 bases). V lost 0 bases to trimming and J lost 0 bases, with 9 bases between them. The CDR3 consists of 15 residues. Germline V gene lookup returns CDR1 MNHEY and CDR2 SVGEGT. CDR3 sequence (DNA): TGTGCCAGCAGTTACTCGAAGGACAACTCCTACGAGCAGTACTTC. Translation: CASSYSKDNSYEQYF.

The genes are TRBV5-5 and TRBJ2-5; 8 nucleotides match TRBD1. V was clipped by 7 bases and J by 2 bases; unmatched bases: 7. The CDR3 sequence is 14 residues long. The germline gives CDR1 SGHKS, CDR2 YYEKEE (reference sequence). CDR3 protein: CASYWTGRQETQYF. CDR3 nucleotides: TGTGCCAGCTATTGGACAGGGAGGCAAGAGACCCAGTACTTC.

V gene TRBV24-1 combines with J gene TRBJ2-1; perhaps D is TRBD1 or TRBD2 (5 bases each). V was trimmed by 4 bases and J by 1 base, leaving 13 bases between them. The germline gives CDR1 KGHDR, CDR2 SFDVKD. The CDR3 runs to 16 residues. The CDR3 reads CATSEWDGPSYNEQFF. The CDR3 region has the DNA TGTGCCACCAGTGAGTGGGACGGTCCGTCCTACAATGAGCAGTTCTTC.

Only a few counts were recorded for this clonotype. The chain links TRBV27 to TRBJ2-1, with D possibly being TRBD1 (6 bases). The CDR3 is 15 amino acids. Trimming took 5 bases from V and 5 from J, leaving 16 bases between them. Germline V gene sequence: CDR1 MNHEY, CDR2 SMNVEV (reference sequence). The CDR3 region has the DNA TGTGCCAGCAGTCGAAGATCAGGGGACAACAATGAGCAGTTCTTC. Its protein product is CASSRRSGDNNEQFF.

This clonotype was picked up many times. V gene TRBV12-3 or TRBV12-4 combines with J gene TRBJ2-3, with D possibly being TRBD2 (5 bases). Trimming left V 6 bases short and J 0 bases short, with 10 bases between. The CDR3 consists of 14 residues. CDR3: CASSGLRSTDTQYF. DNA for the CDR3: TGTGCCAGCAGCGGACTGAGAAGCACAGATACGCAGTATTTT.

The chain carries TRBV12-3 or TRBV12-4 and TRBJ1-2; D remains unclear. CDR3 length equals 13 residues. V shed 6 bases and J shed 5 bases, with 13 bases lying between them. DNA of the CDR3: TGTGCCAGCAGCTCGGGCTATGGGTATGGCTACACCTTC. Its translation: CASSSGYGYGYTF.

Only a few counts were recorded for this clonotype. V gene TRBV12-3 or TRBV12-4 combines with J gene TRBJ1-5; 11 nucleotides agree with TRBD1. CDR3 size: 15 residues. Trimming removed 4 bases from V and 6 bases from J; junction bases left unmatched: 5. CDR3 region: CASSSGQGESQPQHF. The CDR3 DNA follows: TGTGCCAGCAGTTCGGGACAGGGGGAGAGTCAGCCCCAGCATTTT.

This clonotype was observed a few times. The chain is built from TRBV4-1 and TRBJ2-5; D not resolved. This CDR3 is 13 amino acids long. Trimming took off 1 base at V and 4 bases at J, with 7 bases between the two ends. Per the germline V gene, CDR1 is MGHRA and CDR2 is YSYEKL. The CDR3 region has the DNA TGCGCCAGCAGCCAAGTTGGGGTAGAGACCCAGTACTTC. It translates to CASSQVGVETQYF.

The chain employs TRBV2 and TRBJ2-3, with 8 positions matching TRBD2. Trimming at V came to 6 bases and at J to 3 bases, leaving 5 bases not matched to a gene. CDR1 SNHLY and CDR2 FYNNEI come from the germline V gene. The length of the CDR3 is 14 residues. The CDR3 sequence is CASRIAGRTDTQYF. As DNA, the CDR3 is TGTGCCAGCAGGATAGCGGGGAGGACAGATACGCAGTATTTT.

Only a few counts were recorded for this clonotype. This chain joins TRBV6-1 and TRBJ2-3; possibly TRBD1 for D (6 bases). Trimming removed 9 bases from V and 0 bases from J, with 10 bases in between. Germline loops: CDR1 MNHNS, CDR2 SASEGT. CDR3 length: 13 amino acids. CDR3 nucleotides: TGTGCCAGGCCGGACAGTAGCACAGATACGCAGTATTTT. It yields the protein CARPDSSTDTQYF.

This chain uses TRBV5-1 with TRBJ1-1; D possibly corresponds to TRBD1 (6 bases). V lost 3 bases to trimming and J lost 5 bases, with 14 bases between them. The CDR3 length is 14 residues. Germline assignment: CDR1 SGHRS and CDR2 YFSETQ. The CDR3 here is CASSYRTAKTEAFF. The CDR3 coding sequence is TGCGCCAGCAGCTACCGGACAGCGAAGACTGAAGCTTTCTTT.

This clonotype turned up a few times. The chain couples TRBV7-2 to TRBJ2-1; D not certain. Between the trimmed V and J ends, which lost 3 bases and 8 bases, there was a span of 8 bases. The CDR3 has 12 amino acids. In germline, CDR1 is SGHTA, CDR2 FQGNSA. CDR3 loop: CASSFLGHEQFF. CDR3 DNA: TGTGCCAGCAGCTTTTTGGGCCATGAGCAGTTCTTC.